These 2 T cell receptor beta chains share one sample of origin, sequenced in a study of Ad26.COV2.S vaccination and SARS-CoV-2 variants. The treatment is: over 15 received Ad26.COV2.S at low or high dose, single or two shots; roughly five received placebo; per-sample allocation not given. The samples date from day 63 after the first vaccine or placebo injection. Here immunoSEQ multiplex PCR was the method, and the copy in TCRdb shows in-frame clones only, minus some. Among 400,000 to 450,000 clones listed, over 75% were seen once. The input for sequencing was peripheral blood, taken in a trial of Ad26.COV2.S vaccine versus placebo. These receptors were collected from a person between 18 and 65 years old who received the Ad26.COV2.S COVID-19 vaccine or a placebo.

V is TRBV7-2 and J is TRBJ2-5; possibly TRBD2 for D (6 bases). The CDR3 has 14 residues. Germline lookup yields CDR1 SGHTA and CDR2 FQGNSA. Trimming left V 3 bases short and J 5 bases short, with 13 bases between. CDR3: CASSFGGIGETQYF. The CDR3 DNA reads as TGTGCCAGCAGCTTTGGGGGGATCGGGGAGACCCAGTACTTC.

This chain uses TRBV6-2 or TRBV6-3 with TRBJ1-2, with a tentative D call TRBD1 (5 bases). Germline values: CDR1 MNHEY, CDR2 SVGEGT. Trimming stripped 1 base from V and 2 bases from J, with 11 bases between. The CDR3 sequence is 15 residues long. The CDR3 sequence is CASSYLGEVNYGYTF. The CDR3, as DNA: TGTGCCAGCAGTTACTTAGGGGAAGTGAACTATGGCTACACCTTC.